This T cell receptor (beta chain) originates from a study of shared clonotypes between healthy human individuals. The study, taken as a whole, reports: At large depth, rarefaction still showed sorted-subset sequencing to be incomplete.

This CDR3 contains 14 residues. CDR1 and CDR2 (germline): SGHRS, YFSETQ. Concerning this clone itself: What it binds is not known.

The deep-level immunoSEQ assay was used. Each PCR replicate from the sorted subsets contained around 0.2 ug DNA, which is some 31,000 T cell genomes. Authors' methods: ImmunoSEQ output held junction-only sequences without quality scores, so filtering differed. TCRdb keeps only in-frame clones here, not all; method: immunoSEQ multiplex PCR. The V and J calls and clone size are taken from that table; D and trimming were inferred from the DNA. The sample includes about 610,000 clones, approximately 96% of them seen just once. Cells designated naive CD8 were CD45RO-negative and were positively selected for CCR7, with terminally differentiated effector memory CD45RA+ cells excluded.

This sequence joins TRBV5-1 and TRBJ2-5, with D possibly being TRBD1 or TRBD2 (5 bases each). The J call is doubtful: the DNA matches TRBJ2-7 better. The sample comprised naive CD8+ T cells sorted from blood. This TCR was sampled from a woman in her 30s in good health. CDR3 coding DNA: TGCGCCAGCAGCTTGGCCGGGGACGAGTACGAGCAGTACTTC. It encodes CASSLAGDEYEQYF.